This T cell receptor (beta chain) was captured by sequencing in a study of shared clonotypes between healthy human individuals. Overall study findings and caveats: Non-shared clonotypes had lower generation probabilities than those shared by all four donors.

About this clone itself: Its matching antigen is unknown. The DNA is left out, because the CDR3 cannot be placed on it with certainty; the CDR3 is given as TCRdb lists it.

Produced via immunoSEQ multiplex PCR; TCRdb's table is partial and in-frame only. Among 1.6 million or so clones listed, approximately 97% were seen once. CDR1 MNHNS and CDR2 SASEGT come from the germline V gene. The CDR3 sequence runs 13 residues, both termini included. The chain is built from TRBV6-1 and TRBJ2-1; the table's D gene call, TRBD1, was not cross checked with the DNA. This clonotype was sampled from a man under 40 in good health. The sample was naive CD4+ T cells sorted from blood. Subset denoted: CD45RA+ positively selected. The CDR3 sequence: CASSDVGTGAGFF.